The 4 T cell receptor beta chains reported below all come from one sample, sequenced in a study of vaccination and CD4 T cells after COVID-19. Documented time point: late sampling 161 to 241 days after vaccination in three convalescent patients. Treatment denoted: roughly nine-day PBMC culture with coronavirus spike peptide pools or control peptides (ViraFEST assay). No antigen has been identified for these receptors. Oncomine TCR Beta short-read sequencing was applied to DNA from cultured CD4+ T cells. TCRdb re-called the PCR reads with MiXCR, one entry per CDR3 protein. The sample lists around 27,000 distinct CDR3 sequences, around a third occurring once. This specimen was CD4+ T cells from blood, cultured in vitro, taken about 7 months after SARS-CoV-2 vaccination. All receptors derive from a human donor who had recovered from COVID-19.

The chain is built from TRBV28 and TRBJ2-3; 8 nucleotides match TRBD2. V lost 4 bases to trimming and J lost 2 bases; unmatched junction nucleotides: 11. Germline CDR1 MDHEN, CDR2 SYDVKM. This CDR3 region has 17 residues. CDR3 sequence: CASSSNYKLADTDTQYF. The DNA of the CDR3 is TGTGCCAGCAGTTCTAACTATAAACTAGCGGACACAGATACGCAGTATTTT.

Within the sample, this clonotype is medium-sized. The chain couples TRBV15 to TRBJ2-2; no definite D call. This CDR3 is built from 13 residues. Trimming cost V 6 bases and J 4 bases, with 9 bases left between them. CDR1 is LNHNV and CDR2 is YYDKDF in the germline V gene (reference sequence). The CDR3 is CATRTIGTGELFF. CDR3 coding DNA: TGTGCCACCAGGACGATTGGCACCGGGGAGCTGTTTTTT. Together with reference TRBV15 and TRBJ2-2, the CDR3 gives the full variable domain: DAMVIQNPRYQVTQFGKPVTLSCSQTLNHNVMYWYQQKSSQAPKLLFHYYDKDFNNEADTPDNFQSRRPNTSFCFLDIRSPGLGDTAMYLCATRTIGTGELFFGEGSRLTVL.

This clonotype was found a few times. The chain has TRBV19 and TRBJ2-1; perhaps TRBD1 as D (5 bases). Germline V lookup: CDR1 LNHDA, CDR2 SQIVND (reference sequence). The CDR3 extends over 12 amino acids. V gave up 6 bases and J gave up 6 bases, with 9 bases separating them. DNA of the CDR3: TGTGCCAGTAGCAGGGTGGGCAATGAGCAGTTCTTC. Translation gives CASSRVGNEQFF.

A few counts support this clonotype. The chain links TRBV15 to TRBJ1-5, with a weak D call TRBD1 (5 bases). The ends were cut back, 1 base at V and 7 bases at J, with 11 bases in the middle. Looked up from germline, CDR1 is LNHNV and CDR2 is YYDKDF (reference sequence). The CDR3 contains 14 residues. The CDR3 DNA reads as TGTGCCACCAGCAGAGCAGGGTCGGACCAGCCCCAGCATTTT. It encodes CATSRAGSDQPQHF.